Sequencing of this T cell receptor beta chain was carried out in a study of control samples from healthy donors and cancer patients. V trimming: 5 bases; J trimming: 3 bases; junction bases outside the gene matches: 7. Germline CDR1 LNHDA, CDR2 SQIVND (reference sequence). The CDR3 contains 15 residues. Sequencing used immunoSEQ multiplex PCR; TCRdb keeps in-frame clones, though not all of them. The sample consists of about 140,000 clones, about 90% of them appearing once. Sequenced sample: blood. The V and J genes are TRBV19 and TRBJ1-5, with 7 bases matching TRBD1. This sequence was found in a man younger than 35 in good health. The CDR3 nucleotides read TGTGCCAGTAGTCCGGGACAGATTTTCAATCAGCCCCAGCATTTT. Its protein is CASSPGQIFNQPQHF.